This T cell receptor (beta chain) was sequenced during a study of Graves' ophthalmopathy and Graves' hyperthyroidism. Study-wide findings and caveats: Prediction of ophthalmopathy progression reached over 65% sensitivity and roughly 72% specificity.

To note about this clonotype: Its antigen is as yet unknown.

After removal of 5 bases from V and 0 bases from J, the junction contained 5 bases not matched to a gene. This CDR3 is 16 amino acids long. Germline V gene data show CDR1 as MNHEY and CDR2 as SMNVEV (reference sequence). RNA transcripts provided the template for amplifying TCR beta CDR3 regions. An initial RT-PCR round employing HTBI primers preceded a second-round multiplex PCR. TCRdb used MiXCR to reprocess the multiplex PCR reads, holding one entry per CDR3 protein. The sample shows a few hundred thousand distinct CDR3 sequences, just under 40% of them seen only once. The origin of this receptor is an adult man with Graves' hyperthyroidism. Sequenced: peripheral blood or thyroid tissue (not recorded which). The chain recombines TRBV27 with TRBJ1-1, with 11 nucleotides matching TRBD1. CDR3 sequence (DNA): TGTGCCAGCAGTCCCGGGACAGGGGGTTTGAACACTGAAGCTTTCTTT. This encodes CASSPGTGGLNTEAFF.